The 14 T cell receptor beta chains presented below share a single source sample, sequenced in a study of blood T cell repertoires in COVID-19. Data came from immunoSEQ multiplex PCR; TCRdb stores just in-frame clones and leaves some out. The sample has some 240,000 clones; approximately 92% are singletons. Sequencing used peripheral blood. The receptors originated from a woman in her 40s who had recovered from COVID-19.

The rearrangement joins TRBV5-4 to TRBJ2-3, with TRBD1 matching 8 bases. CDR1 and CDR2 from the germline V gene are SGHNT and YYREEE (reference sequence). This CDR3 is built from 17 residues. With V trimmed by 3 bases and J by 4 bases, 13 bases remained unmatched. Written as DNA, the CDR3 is TGTGCCAGCAGCTACCGACCGGGACAGGATATTTCAGATACGCAGTATTTT. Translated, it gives CASSYRPGQDISDTQYF.

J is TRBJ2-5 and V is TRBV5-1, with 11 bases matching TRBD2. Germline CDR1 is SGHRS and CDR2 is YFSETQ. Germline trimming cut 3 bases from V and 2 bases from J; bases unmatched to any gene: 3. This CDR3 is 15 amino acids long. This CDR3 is CASSSGTSGQETQYF. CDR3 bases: TGCGCCAGCAGCTCCGGGACTAGCGGACAAGAGACCCAGTACTTC.

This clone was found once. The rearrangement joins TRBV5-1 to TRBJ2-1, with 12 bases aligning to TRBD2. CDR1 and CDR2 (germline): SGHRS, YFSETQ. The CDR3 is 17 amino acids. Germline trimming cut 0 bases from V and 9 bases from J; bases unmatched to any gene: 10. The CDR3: CASSLETSGGWLSEQFF. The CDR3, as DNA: TGCGCCAGCAGCTTGGAAACTAGCGGGGGGTGGCTTAGTGAGCAGTTCTTC.

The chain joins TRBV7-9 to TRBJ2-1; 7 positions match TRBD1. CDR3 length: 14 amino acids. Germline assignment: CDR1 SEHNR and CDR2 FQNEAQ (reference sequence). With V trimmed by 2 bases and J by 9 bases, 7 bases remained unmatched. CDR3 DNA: TGTGCCAGCAGCTTACCTAGTGAGGGGGCTGAGCAGTTCTTC. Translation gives CASSLPSEGAEQFF.

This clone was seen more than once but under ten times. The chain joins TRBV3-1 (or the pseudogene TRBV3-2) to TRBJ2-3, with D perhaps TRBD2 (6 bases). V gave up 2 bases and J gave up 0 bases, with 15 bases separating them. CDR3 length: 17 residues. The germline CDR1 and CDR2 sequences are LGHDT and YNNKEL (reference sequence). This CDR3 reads CASSQPKGSGSTDTQYF. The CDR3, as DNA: TGTGCCAGCAGCCAACCAAAGGGGAGCGGGAGCACAGATACGCAGTATTTT.

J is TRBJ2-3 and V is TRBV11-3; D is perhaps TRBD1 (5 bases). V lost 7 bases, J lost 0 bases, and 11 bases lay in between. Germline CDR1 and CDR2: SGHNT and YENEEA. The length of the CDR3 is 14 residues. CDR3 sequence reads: CASKRQPSTDTQYF. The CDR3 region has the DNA TGTGCCAGCAAAAGACAGCCTAGCACAGATACGCAGTATTTT.

The CDR3 nucleotides are TGTGCCAGCAGCCAAGGAGGGAGCTCTGGGGCCAACGTCCTGACTTTC. Protein: CASSQGGSSGANVLTF. The V and J genes are TRBV4-2 and TRBJ2-6, with D maybe TRBD2 (5 bases). Germline assignment: CDR1 LGHNA and CDR2 YNFKEQ. The length of the CDR3 is 16 residues. V gave up 1 base and J gave up 0 bases, with 7 bases separating them.

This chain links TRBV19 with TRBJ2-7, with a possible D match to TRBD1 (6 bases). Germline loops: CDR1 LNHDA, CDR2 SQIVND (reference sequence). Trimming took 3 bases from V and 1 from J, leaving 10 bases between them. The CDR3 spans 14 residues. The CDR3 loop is CASSIRDKSYEQYF. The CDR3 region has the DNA TGTGCCAGTAGTATCCGGGACAAATCCTACGAGCAGTACTTC.

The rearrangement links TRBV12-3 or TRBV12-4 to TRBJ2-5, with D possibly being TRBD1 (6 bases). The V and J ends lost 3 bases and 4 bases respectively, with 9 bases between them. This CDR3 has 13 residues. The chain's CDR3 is CASSFQGGETQYF. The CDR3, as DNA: TGTGCCAGCAGTTTTCAAGGGGGAGAGACCCAGTACTTC.

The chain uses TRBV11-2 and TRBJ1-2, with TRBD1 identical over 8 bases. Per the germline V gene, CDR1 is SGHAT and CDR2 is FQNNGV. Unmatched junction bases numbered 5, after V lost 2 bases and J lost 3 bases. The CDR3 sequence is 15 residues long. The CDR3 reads CASSLQGAGDYGYTF. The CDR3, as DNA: TGTGCCAGCAGCTTACAGGGGGCTGGGGACTATGGCTACACCTTC. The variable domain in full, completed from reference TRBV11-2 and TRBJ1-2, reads EAGVAQSPRYKIIEKRQSVAFWCNPISGHATLYWYQQILGQGPKLLIQFQNNGVVDDSQLPKDRFSAERLKGVDSTLKIQPAKLEDSAVYLCASSLQGAGDYGYTFGSGTRLTVV.

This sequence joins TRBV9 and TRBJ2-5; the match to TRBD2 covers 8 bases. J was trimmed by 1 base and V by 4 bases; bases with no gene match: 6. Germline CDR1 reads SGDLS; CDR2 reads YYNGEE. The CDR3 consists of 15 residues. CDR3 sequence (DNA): TGTGCCAGCAGCAAGTACGGGGGGGCCCAAGAGACCCAGTACTTC. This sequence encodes CASSKYGGAQETQYF.

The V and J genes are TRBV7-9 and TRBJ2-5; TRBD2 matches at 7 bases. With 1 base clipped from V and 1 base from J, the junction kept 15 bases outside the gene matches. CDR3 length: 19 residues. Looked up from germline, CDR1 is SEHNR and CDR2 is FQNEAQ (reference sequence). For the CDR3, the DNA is TGTGCCAGCAGCTTAGTCGGAAAGGGACTACCAAACCCCCAAGAGACCCAGTACTTC. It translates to CASSLVGKGLPNPQETQYF.

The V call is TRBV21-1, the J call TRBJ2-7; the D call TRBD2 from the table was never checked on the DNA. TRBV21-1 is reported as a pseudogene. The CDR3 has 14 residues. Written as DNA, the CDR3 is TGTGCCAGCAGCGTGACTAGCGGTCCCTACGAGCAGTACGTC. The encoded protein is CASSVTSGPYEQYV.

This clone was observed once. The CDR3 loop is CASSLYVGQGTDTQYF. As DNA, the CDR3 is TGTGCCAGCAGCTTGTATGTTGGACAGGGCACAGATACGCAGTATTTT. The chain couples TRBV5-6 to TRBJ2-3; 7 bases are shared with TRBD1. V trimming: 1 base; J trimming: 1 base; junction bases outside the gene matches: 6. CDR1 is SGHDT and CDR2 is YYEEEE in the germline V gene. This CDR3 has 16 amino acids.